This T cell receptor (beta chain) came from a study of T cell repertoires in cytomegalovirus infection. Study at large: The public TCR beta signatures pointed to both CMV infection and matching HLA type. Study observations and caveats: Carriers of CMV plus the relevant HLA were identified by cumulative public TCR beta family frequency.

This clonotype has a count of ten or more. As yet, its antigen is unknown. A single record per CDR3 protein comes from TCRdb applying MiXCR to the reads. The profile shows 200,000 to 300,000 distinct CDR3 sequences, less than 9.5% of them singletons. The CDR3 totals 13 residues. The germline V gene encodes CDR1 MNHEY and CDR2 SVGEGT. V was pared by 2 bases and J by 2 bases, with 7 bases between. The sample was PBMCs. The chain joins TRBV6-2 or TRBV6-3 to TRBJ2-7; D could derive from TRBD1 or TRBD2 (5 bases each). The TCR was taken from a human donor in good health (CMV status not recorded). Some clones in this sample may be carry-over from other donors' samples. CDR3 DNA sequence: TGTGCCAGCAGTTACGGGGACCCCTACGAGCAGTACTTC. Translated, it gives CASSYGDPYEQYF.